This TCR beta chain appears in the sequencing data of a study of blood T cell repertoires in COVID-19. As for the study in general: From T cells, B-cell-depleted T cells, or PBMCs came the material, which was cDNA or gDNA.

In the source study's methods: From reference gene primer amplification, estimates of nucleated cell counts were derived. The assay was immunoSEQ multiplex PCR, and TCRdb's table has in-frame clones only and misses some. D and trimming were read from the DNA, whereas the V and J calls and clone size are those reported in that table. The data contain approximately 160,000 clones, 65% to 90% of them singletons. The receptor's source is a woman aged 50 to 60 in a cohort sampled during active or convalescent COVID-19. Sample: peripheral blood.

The CDR3 nucleotides are TGTGCCAGTAGTATGTCTGGACAGGGATGGGATTCACCCCTCCACTTT. Its protein product is CASSMSGQGWDSPLHF. The chain employs TRBV19 and TRBJ1-6, with 8 bases identical to TRBD1. The V and J ends lost 3 bases and 8 bases, in that order; junction bases with no gene match: 9. The CDR3 is 16 amino acids. Germline V lookup: CDR1 LNHDA, CDR2 SQIVND (reference sequence).